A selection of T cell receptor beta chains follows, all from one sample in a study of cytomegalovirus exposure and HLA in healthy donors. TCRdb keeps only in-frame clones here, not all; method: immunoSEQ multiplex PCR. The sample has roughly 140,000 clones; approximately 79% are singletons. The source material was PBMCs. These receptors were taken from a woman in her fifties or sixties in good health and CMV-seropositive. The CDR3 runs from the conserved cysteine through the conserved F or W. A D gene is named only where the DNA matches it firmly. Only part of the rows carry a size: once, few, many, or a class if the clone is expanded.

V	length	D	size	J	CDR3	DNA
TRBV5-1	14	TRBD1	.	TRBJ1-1	CASSPRGRDSEAFF	TGCGCCAGCAGCCCGAGAGGTCGGGACAGTGAAGCTTTCTTT
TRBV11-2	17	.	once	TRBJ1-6	CASSLAPSGGNNSPLHF	TGTGCCAGCAGCCTAGCCCCTTCTGGGGGGAATAATTCACCCCTCCACTTT
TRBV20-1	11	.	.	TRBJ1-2	CSAVQAYGYTF	TGCAGTGCTGTTCAGGCGTATGGCTACACCTTC
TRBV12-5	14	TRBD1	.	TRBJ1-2	CASGLSARGLGYTF	TGTGCTAGTGGTTTGAGCGCCAGGGGGCTTGGCTACACCTTC
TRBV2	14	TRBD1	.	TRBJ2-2	CAGTGDPSTGELFF	TGTGCCGGTACAGGGGACCCGAGCACCGGGGAGCTGTTTTTT
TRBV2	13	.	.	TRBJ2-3	CASRSTYGDTQYF	TGTGCCAGCAGGTCCACCTACGGGGATACGCAGTATTTT
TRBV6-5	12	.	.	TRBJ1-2	CASSYTGKGYTF	TGTGCCAGCAGTTACACAGGGAAAGGCTACACCTTC
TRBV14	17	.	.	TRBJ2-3	CASSQVVLGEVADTQYF	TGTGCCAGCAGCCAAGTAGTGTTAGGGGAAGTCGCAGATACGCAGTATTTT
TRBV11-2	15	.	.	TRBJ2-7	CASSSTYRVSYEQYF	TGTGCCAGCAGCTCAACCTACAGGGTGTCCTACGAGCAGTACTTC
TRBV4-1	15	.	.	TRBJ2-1	CASSSLTSSYNEQFF	TGCGCCAGCAGCTCCCTGACAAGCTCCTACAATGAGCAGTTCTTC
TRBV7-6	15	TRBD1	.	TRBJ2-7	CASSLGDRGINEQYF	TGTGCCAGCAGCTTAGGAGACAGGGGGATCAACGAGCAGTACTTC
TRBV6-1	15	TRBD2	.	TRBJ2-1	CASITGTSGSNEQFF	TGTGCCAGCATTACAGGGACTAGCGGGAGCAATGAGCAGTTCTTC
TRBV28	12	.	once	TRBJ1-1	CASQRTDTEAFF	TGTGCCTCACAGAGGACAGACACTGAAGCTTTCTTT
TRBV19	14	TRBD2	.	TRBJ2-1	CASSISGGGGEQFF	TGTGCCAGTAGTATCAGCGGGGGTGGAGGCGAGCAGTTCTTC
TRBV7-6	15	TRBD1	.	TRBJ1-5	CASSHGDRGNQPQHF	TGTGCCAGCAGCCATGGGGACAGGGGCAATCAGCCCCAGCATTTT
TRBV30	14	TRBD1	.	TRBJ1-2	CAWSVYQGADGYTF	TGTGCCTGGAGTGTATATCAGGGGGCTGATGGCTACACCTTC
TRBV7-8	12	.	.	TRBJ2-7	CASSLTGFEQYF	TGTGCCAGCAGCCTCACAGGGTTTGAGCAGTACTTC
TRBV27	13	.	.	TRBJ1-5	CASSFRSNQPQHF	TGTGCCAGCAGTTTTCGGAGCAATCAGCCCCAGCATTTT
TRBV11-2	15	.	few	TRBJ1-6	CASSLDPGPNSPLHF	TGTGCCAGCAGCTTAGATCCAGGGCCAAATTCACCCCTCCACTTT
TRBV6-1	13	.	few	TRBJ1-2	CASSEVGVVGYTF	TGTGCCAGCAGTGAAGTAGGAGTCGTTGGCTACACCTTC
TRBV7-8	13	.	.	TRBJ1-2	CASSLETGYGYTF	TGTGCCAGCAGCTTAGAGACGGGCTATGGCTACACCTTC
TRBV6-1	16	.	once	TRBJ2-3	CASSGSGSVRTDTQYF	TGTGCCAGCAGTGGATCAGGGTCTGTTAGGACAGATACGCAGTATTTT
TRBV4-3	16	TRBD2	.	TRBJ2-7	CASSQGDGTSLYEQYF	TGCGCCAGCAGCCAAGGGGACGGGACTAGCTTGTACGAGCAGTACTTC
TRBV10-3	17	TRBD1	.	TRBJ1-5	CATPIGDRGNSNQPQHF	TGTGCCACCCCCATCGGGGACAGGGGGAATAGCAATCAGCCCCAGCATTTT
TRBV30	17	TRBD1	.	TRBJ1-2	CAWSVLLGQGADYGYTF	TGTGCCTGGAGTGTACTATTGGGACAGGGAGCGGACTATGGCTACACCTTC
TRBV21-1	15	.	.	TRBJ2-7	CASSARGRTSYEQYF	TGTGCCAGCAGCGCCAGGGGTCGCACCTCCTACGAGCAGTACTTC
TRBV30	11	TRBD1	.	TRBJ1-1	CAWTDRGDAFF	TGTGCCTGGACTGACAGGGGAGACGCTTTCTTT
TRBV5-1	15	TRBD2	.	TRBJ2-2	CASRSSSGGLEELFF	TGCGCCAGCAGGTCATCCTCGGGGGGGTTGGAGGAGCTGTTTTTT